This TCR beta chain appears in the sequencing data of a study of blood T cell repertoires in COVID-19. Study information: Some COVID-19 samples were acute and others convalescent; all came from the United States, Italy and Spain. T cells, B-cell-depleted T cells, or PBMCs supplied cDNA or gDNA.

Under the authors' procedure: Estimation of nucleated cell counts relied on the amplification of reference gene primers. Assay: immunoSEQ multiplex PCR; the TCRdb copy retains only in-frame clones and omits some. Clone size and the V and J calls come from that table; the DNA yielded D and trimming. The sample has approximately 140,000 clones; roughly 87% are singletons. The sequencing sample was made of peripheral blood. This TCR came from a woman aged 60-70 years with active or convalescent COVID-19.

The CDR3 sequence: CASSYNPPGPGNTIYF. The CDR3 nucleotides are TGTGCCAGCTCATACAATCCCCCAGGTCCTGGAAACACCATATATTTT. The chain recombines TRBV18 with TRBJ1-3, with D uncertain. Trimming cost V 5 bases and J 2 bases, with 16 bases left between them. CDR3 length: 16 residues. CDR1 KGHSH and CDR2 LQKENI come from the germline V gene.